A single sample is the source of the 25 T cell receptor beta chains below, sequenced in a study of T cell repertoires in cytomegalovirus infection. Each CDR3 protein gets one entry after TCRdb re-called the reads with MiXCR. The sample shows roughly 500,000 distinct CDR3 sequences, 11% of them seen only once. Source material: PBMCs. The receptors shown here come from a human donor in good health (CMV status not recorded). Some clones in this sample may be carry-over from other donors' samples.

The table lists this clonotype with many counts. The V gene is TRBV7-6, the J gene TRBJ1-2; a weak D match, TRBD1 (5 bases). From germline, CDR1 is SGHVS and CDR2 FNYEAQ. This CDR3 is 13 amino acids long. The V end lost 5 bases, the J end lost 6 bases, and 13 bases lay between the germline ends. As DNA, the CDR3 is TGTGCCAGCAGCCATGGCCGGGGGAATGGCTACACCTTC. Protein product: CASSHGRGNGYTF.

This chain links TRBV3-1 with TRBJ2-1; D remains unclear. Germline CDR1 LGHDT, CDR2 YNNKEL (reference sequence). The CDR3 is 14 residues long. Trimming stripped 0 bases from V and 8 bases from J, with 11 bases between. CDR3 amino acids: CASSQDRIGHEQFF. The CDR3 nucleotides read TGTGCCAGCAGCCAAGATCGAATCGGTCATGAGCAGTTCTTC.

This clonotype appeared many times. This chain joins TRBV12-3 or TRBV12-4 and TRBJ2-1; 15 bases are a match to TRBD2. J was trimmed by 8 bases and V by 5 bases; bases with no gene match: 4. CDR3 length: 15 residues. The CDR3 bases are TGTGCCAGCAGTACACGGACTAGCGGGAGGGATGAGCAGTTCTTC. Translated, it gives CASSTRTSGRDEQFF.

The chain is built from TRBV20-1 and TRBJ2-1; D not certain. The CDR3 has 14 amino acids. From germline, CDR1 is DFQATT and CDR2 SNEGSKA (reference sequence). V lost 0 bases to trimming and J lost 8 bases, with 14 bases between them. The CDR3, as DNA: TGCAGTGCTAGAGAGGCTACCGCAAGGGATGAGCAGTTCTTC. This gives the protein CSAREATARDEQFF.

This clonotype has a handful of counts. The genes are TRBV7-2 and TRBJ1-2; 8 positions agree with TRBD1. J was trimmed by 7 bases and V by 0 bases; bases with no gene match: 7. This CDR3 spans 15 amino acids. Per the germline V gene, CDR1 is SGHTA and CDR2 is FQGNSA. The CDR3: CASSLASRGQGGYTF. CDR3 sequence (DNA): TGTGCCAGCAGCTTAGCGAGCAGGGGGCAGGGTGGCTACACCTTC.

This clonotype was seen a handful of times. The rearrangement joins TRBV20-1 to TRBJ2-7, with D possibly TRBD2 on 6 matching bases. Trimming shortened V by 6 bases and J by 1 base, and 13 bases separated the two germline ends. Germline V lookup: CDR1 DFQATT, CDR2 SNEGSKA (reference sequence). The CDR3 runs to 13 residues. As DNA, the CDR3 is TGCAGTGCGCGGGACTCGGAATCCTACGAGCAGTACTTC. It translates to CSARDSESYEQYF.

This clonotype showed up many times. The rearrangement joins TRBV4-1 to TRBJ1-1; no clear D gene. Germline CDR1 reads MGHRA; CDR2 reads YSYEKL. V was pared by 1 base and J by 3 bases, with 9 bases between. The CDR3 runs to 14 residues. CDR3 bases: TGCGCCAGCAGCCAAGTCACCCTGGACACTGAAGCTTTCTTT. Amino acids: CASSQVTLDTEAFF.

Many counts were recorded for this clonotype. This sequence joins TRBV11-2 and TRBJ1-1, with D tentatively TRBD1 (5 bases). The CDR3 is 15 amino acids. Germline CDR1 is SGHAT and CDR2 is FQNNGV. V gave up 2 bases and J gave up 1 base, with 11 bases separating them. CDR3 coding DNA: TGTGCCAGCAGCTTACCGAAGGGGAGGAACACTGAAGCTTTCTTT. Encoded protein: CASSLPKGRNTEAFF.

This clonotype came up many times. This chain connects TRBV7-2 to TRBJ2-7; 9 bases are a match to TRBD2. CDR1 and CDR2 from the germline V gene are SGHTA and FQGNSA. CDR3 length: 16 residues. V lost 0 bases, J lost 4 bases, and 7 bases stayed unmatched. DNA of the CDR3: TGTGCCAGCAGCTTAGCGACCCTAGCGGGGCCTTACGAGCAGTACTTC. It codes for CASSLATLAGPYEQYF.

This clonotype was seen ten or more times. This rearrangement joins TRBV7-2 to TRBJ1-1, with D possibly being TRBD1 (6 bases). Germline CDR1 and CDR2: SGHTA and FQGNSA. Trimming cost V 1 base and J 5 bases, with 11 bases left between them. The CDR3 has 14 amino acids. The CDR3 nucleotides read TGTGCCAGCAGCTTAGGGCAGGGGAGGACTGAAGCTTTCTTT. As protein: CASSLGQGRTEAFF. The full variable domain, rest sourced from reference TRBV7-2 and TRBJ1-1, is GAGVSQSPSNKVTEKGKDVELRCDPISGHTALYWYRQSLGQGLEFLIYFQGNSAPDKSGLPSDRFSAERTGGSVSTLTIQRTQQEDSAVYLCASSLGQGRTEAFFGQGTRLTVV.

This clonotype was recorded at least ten times. The chain is built from TRBV12-3 or TRBV12-4 and TRBJ2-1; TRBD1 aligns across 9 bases. CDR3 size: 15 residues. Trimming at V came to 6 bases and at J to 6 bases, leaving 9 bases not matched to a gene. The CDR3 sequence: CASSSGQGRGNEQFF. The CDR3 coding sequence is TGTGCCAGCAGCTCCGGACAGGGGAGAGGCAATGAGCAGTTCTTC.

A note on this clonotype: An end of the junction does not agree with germline; a read error may underlie this. The chain employs TRBV3-1 and TRBJ2-7; 10 nucleotides align to TRBD1. The CDR3 is 16 amino acids. Germline CDR1 LGHDT, CDR2 YNNKEL (reference sequence). This CDR3 reads CASSQDPRQGAYEQYF. The DNA for the CDR3 is TGTGCCAGCAGCCAAGATCCGCGACAGGGGGCCTATGAGCAGTACTTC.

This clonotype was seen a single time. The chain links TRBV18 to TRBJ2-7, with 8 positions matching TRBD2. V was clipped by 3 bases and J by 4 bases; unmatched bases: 5. Germline V CDR1 and CDR2: KGHSH, LQKENI. The CDR3 sequence is 14 residues long. This chain's CDR3 is CASSPASGFYEQYF. The CDR3 bases are TGTGCCAGCTCACCGGCTAGCGGGTTTTACGAGCAGTACTTC. The variable domain in full, completed from reference TRBV18 and TRBJ2-7, reads NAGVMQNPRHLVRRRGQEARLRCSPMKGHSHVYWYRQLPEEGLKFMVYLQKENIIDESGMPKERFSAEFPKEGPSILRIQQVVRGDSAAYFCASSPASGFYEQYFGPGTRLTVT.

This clonotype was found a few times. V is TRBV28 and J is TRBJ1-6; no definite D call. V was clipped by 5 bases and J by 6 bases, with 5 bases between them. The germline gives CDR1 MDHEN, CDR2 SYDVKM. The CDR3 runs 12 residues. CDR3 nucleotide sequence: TGTGCCAGCAGTGGCCTTAATTCACCCCTCCACTTT. Its translation: CASSGLNSPLHF.

V is TRBV28 and J is TRBJ2-3; maybe TRBD2 (6 bases). Germline V gene sequence: CDR1 MDHEN, CDR2 SYDVKM. V lost 2 bases to trimming and J lost 4 bases, with 13 bases between them. The CDR3 loop spans 15 amino acids. The CDR3 DNA reads TGTGCCAGCAGTTTAGGGCTAGCGCGGTCAGATACGCAGTATTTT. Translated: CASSLGLARSDTQYF.

V is TRBV29-1 and J is TRBJ1-5; D uncertain. Trimming shortened V by 6 bases and J by 5 bases, and 11 bases separated the two germline ends. The CDR3 extends over 12 amino acids. Germline V gene data show CDR1 as SQVTM and CDR2 as ANQGSEA. CDR3 in amino acids: CSVGGIDQPQHF. CDR3 nucleotide sequence: TGCAGCGTAGGAGGGATTGATCAGCCCCAGCATTTT.

This clonotype was found many times. This chain uses TRBV5-1 with TRBJ2-5; D gene uncertain. The V gene's germline CDR1 is SGHRS and CDR2 YFSETQ. This CDR3 has 13 amino acids. The V gene lost 2 bases and the J gene lost 5 bases, with 10 bases spanning the gap. The CDR3 DNA follows: TGCGCCAGCAGCTTCACGAGTGTTGAGACCCAGTACTTC. Translating gives CASSFTSVETQYF.

The sample holds a few counts of this clonotype. This sequence joins TRBV6-1 and TRBJ1-2, with a tentative D call TRBD1 (5 bases). Between the trimmed V and J ends, which lost 3 bases and 3 bases, there was a span of 11 bases. The germline V gene has CDR1 MNHNS and CDR2 SASEGT. The CDR3 consists of 14 residues. The CDR3 region has the DNA TGTGCCAGCAGTGATCGGGACGGCTACTATGGCTACACCTTC. Translating gives CASSDRDGYYGYTF.

This clonotype showed up many times. The chain has TRBV6-5 and TRBJ1-4, with D possibly being TRBD1 (5 bases). The germline gives CDR1 MNHEY, CDR2 SVGAGI. Trimming left V 2 bases short and J 7 bases short, with 8 bases between. CDR3 size: 13 residues. The CDR3 here is CASSYRDGEKLFF. For the CDR3, the DNA is TGTGCCAGCAGTTACCGGGACGGTGAAAAACTGTTTTTT.

This clonotype was found a few times. The chain is built from TRBV7-9 and TRBJ1-2; D ambiguous. V lost 1 base and J lost 8, with 11 bases in between. The CDR3 contains 13 residues. Germline CDR1 SEHNR, CDR2 FQNEAQ (reference sequence). The CDR3 region is CASSLVRVDGYTF. The CDR3 DNA reads TGTGCCAGCAGCTTAGTGAGGGTCGACGGCTACACCTTC. Full variable domain (rest looked up from reference TRBV7-9 and TRBJ1-2): DTGVSQNPRHKITKRGQNVTFRCDPISEHNRLYWYRQTLGQGPEFLTYFQNEAQLEKSRLLSDRFSAERPKGSFSTLEIQRTEQGDSAMYLCASSLVRVDGYTFGSGTRLTVV.

Many counts were recorded for this clonotype. This chain uses TRBV6-5 with TRBJ1-2; 7 bases fit TRBD1. J gave up 0 bases and V 4 bases, and 11 bases lay outside the gene matches. CDR1 is MNHEY and CDR2 is SVGAGI in the germline V gene. The CDR3 length is 17 residues. The chain's CDR3 is CASSSRQGRRANYGYTF. CDR3 bases: TGTGCCAGCAGTTCTCGACAGGGAAGGAGAGCTAACTATGGCTACACCTTC.

This clonotype came up a few times. The gene calls are TRBV5-1 and TRBJ2-2; D may be TRBD2 (6 bases). The CDR3 totals 15 residues. Trimming shortened V by 3 bases and J by 5 bases, and 14 bases separated the two germline ends. Germline CDR1 SGHRS, CDR2 YFSETQ. CDR3: CASSYPGVKTGELFF. DNA of the CDR3: TGCGCCAGCAGCTATCCGGGAGTAAAAACCGGGGAGCTGTTTTTT.

This clonotype came up many times. The chain uses TRBV7-9 and TRBJ2-1, with a weak D call TRBD2 (6 bases). Deletions cut 3 bases from V and 8 bases from J, with 11 bases between. The CDR3 sequence is 13 residues long. In germline, CDR1 is SEHNR, CDR2 FQNEAQ (reference sequence). CDR3 region: CASSFPSADEQFF. Written as DNA, the CDR3 is TGTGCCAGCAGCTTCCCTAGCGCCGATGAGCAGTTCTTC.

The CDR3 nucleotides read TGTGCCAGCAGTTCTCCTGGCAACACCGGGGAGCTGTTTTTT. It translates to CASSSPGNTGELFF. This rearrangement joins TRBV6-1 to TRBJ2-2, with no clear D. CDR3 length: 14 residues. Trimming removed 5 bases from V and 2 bases from J, with 9 bases in between. Germline CDR1 and CDR2: MNHNS and SASEGT.

Many counts were recorded for this clonotype. The J gene is TRBJ1-1, the V gene TRBV5-1; D unresolved. Trimming removed 4 bases from V and 5 bases from J, with 6 bases in between. The V gene's germline CDR1 is SGHRS and CDR2 YFSETQ. The CDR3 runs to 11 residues. For the CDR3, the DNA is TGCGCCAGCAGCGCGGCAACTGAAGCTTTCTTT. The encoded protein is CASSAATEAFF. The whole variable domain, remainder taken from reference TRBV5-1 and TRBJ1-1, is KAGVTQTPRYLIKTRGQQVTLSCSPISGHRSVSWYQQTPGQGLQFLFEYFSETQRNKGNFPGRFSGRQFSNSRSEMNVSTLELGDSALYLCASSAATEAFFGQGTRLTVV.